The source of this T cell receptor (beta chain) is a study of blood T cells in healthy people across ages. Whole-study context: Through template switching, about one barcoded beta molecule was captured per two T cells, as measured in model experiments.

Next came a second PCR, run for roughly 6 to 11 cycles, which used a sample-barcoded 5' primer along with a J-beta primer mix. Each CDR3 protein is one row after TCRdb ran MiXCR on the 5' RACE reads. The table includes some 1.7 million distinct CDR3 sequences, 28% detected once. Findings of the study overall: Long-lived donors carried more naive CD4+ cells and greater diversity than aged donors.

This CDR3 has 16 residues. V was cut by 2 bases and J by 2 bases, with 14 bases left in between. Germline V gene lookup returns CDR1 MGHRA and CDR2 YSYEKL. Comments on this clonotype: What it binds is unknown.

The sequencing input was blood. The TCR sequence derives from a woman aged 30 to 39 in good health. The chain joins TRBV4-1 to TRBJ2-3; weak D call: TRBD2 (6 bases). The CDR3 DNA follows: TGCGCCAGCAGCCAACCCGGTAGCGGATACACAGATACGCAGTATTTT. Its protein product is CASSQPGSGYTDTQYF.